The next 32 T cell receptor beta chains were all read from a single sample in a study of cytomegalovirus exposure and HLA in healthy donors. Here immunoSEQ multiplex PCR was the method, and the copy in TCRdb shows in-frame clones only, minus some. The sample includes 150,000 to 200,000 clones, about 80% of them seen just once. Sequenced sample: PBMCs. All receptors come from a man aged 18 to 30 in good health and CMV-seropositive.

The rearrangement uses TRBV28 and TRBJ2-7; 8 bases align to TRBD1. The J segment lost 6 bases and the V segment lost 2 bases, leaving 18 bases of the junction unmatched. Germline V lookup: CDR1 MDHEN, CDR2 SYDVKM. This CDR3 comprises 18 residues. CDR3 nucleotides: TGTGCCAGCAGTTTACGGCGCGACAGGGGAGCTTTTCGGGGCGAGCAGTACTTC. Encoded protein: CASSLRRDRGAFRGEQYF.

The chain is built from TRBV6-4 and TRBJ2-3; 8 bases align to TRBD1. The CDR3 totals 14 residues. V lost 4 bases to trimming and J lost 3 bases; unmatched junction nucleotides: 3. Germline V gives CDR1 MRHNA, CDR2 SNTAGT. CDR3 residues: CASSGQGATDTQYF. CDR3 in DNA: TGTGCCAGCAGTGGGCAGGGGGCAACAGATACGCAGTATTTT.

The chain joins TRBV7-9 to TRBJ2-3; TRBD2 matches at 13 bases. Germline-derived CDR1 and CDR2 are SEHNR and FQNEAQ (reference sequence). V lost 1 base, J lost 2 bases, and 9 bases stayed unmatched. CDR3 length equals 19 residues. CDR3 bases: TGTGCCAGCAGCTTAGGACTAGCGGGAGGAATGACATTCACAGATACGCAGTATTTT. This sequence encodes CASSLGLAGGMTFTDTQYF.

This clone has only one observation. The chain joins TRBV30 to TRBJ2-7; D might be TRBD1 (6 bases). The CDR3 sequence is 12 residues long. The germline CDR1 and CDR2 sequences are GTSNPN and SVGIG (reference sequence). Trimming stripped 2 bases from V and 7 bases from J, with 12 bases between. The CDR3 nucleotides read TGTGCCTGGAGTAAGCACAGGGAAGAGCAGTACTTC. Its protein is CAWSKHREEQYF. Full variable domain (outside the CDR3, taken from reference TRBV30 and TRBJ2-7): SQTIHQWPATLVQPVGSPLSLECTVEGTSNPNLYWYRQAAGRGLQLLFYSVGIGQISSEVPQNLSASRPQDRQFILSSKKLLLSDSGFYLCAWSKHREEQYFGPGTRLTVT.

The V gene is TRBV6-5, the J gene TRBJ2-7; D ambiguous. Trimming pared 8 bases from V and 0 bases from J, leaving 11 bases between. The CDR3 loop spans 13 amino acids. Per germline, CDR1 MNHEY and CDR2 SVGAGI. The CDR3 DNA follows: TGTGCCAGCTCGCCAGGTATCTCCTACGAGCAGTACTTC. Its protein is CASSPGISYEQYF.

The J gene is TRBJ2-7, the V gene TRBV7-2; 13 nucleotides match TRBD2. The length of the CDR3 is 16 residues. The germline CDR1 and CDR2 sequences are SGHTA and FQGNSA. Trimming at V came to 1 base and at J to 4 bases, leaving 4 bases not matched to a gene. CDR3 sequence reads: CASSLGLAGGQYEQYF. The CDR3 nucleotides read TGTGCCAGCAGCTTAGGACTAGCGGGAGGACAATACGAGCAGTACTTC.

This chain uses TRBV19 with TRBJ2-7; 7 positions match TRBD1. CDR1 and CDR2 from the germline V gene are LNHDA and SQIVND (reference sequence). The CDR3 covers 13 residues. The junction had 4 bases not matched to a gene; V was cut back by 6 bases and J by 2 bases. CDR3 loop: CASSIDRAYEQYF. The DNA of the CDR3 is TGTGCCAGTAGCATTGACAGGGCCTACGAGCAGTACTTC.

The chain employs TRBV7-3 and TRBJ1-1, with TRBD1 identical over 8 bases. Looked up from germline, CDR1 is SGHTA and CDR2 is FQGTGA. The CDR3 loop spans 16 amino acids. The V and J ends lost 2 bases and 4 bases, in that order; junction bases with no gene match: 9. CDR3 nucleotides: TGTGCCAGCAGCTTATTGGGAAAGGACAGGGTCACTGAAGCTTTCTTT. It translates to CASSLLGKDRVTEAFF.

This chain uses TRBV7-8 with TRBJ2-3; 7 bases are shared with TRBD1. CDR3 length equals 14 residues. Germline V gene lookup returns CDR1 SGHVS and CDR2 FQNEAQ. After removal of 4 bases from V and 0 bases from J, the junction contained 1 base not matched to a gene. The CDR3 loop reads CASSWGQSTDTQYF. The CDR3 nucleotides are TGTGCCAGCAGCTGGGGACAGAGCACAGATACGCAGTATTTT. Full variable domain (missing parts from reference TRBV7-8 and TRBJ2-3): GAGVSQSPRYKVAKRGQDVALRCDPISGHVSLFWYQQALGQGPEFLTYFQNEAQLDKSGLPSDRFFAERPEGSVSTLKIQRTQQEDSAVYLCASSWGQSTDTQYFGPGTRLTVL.

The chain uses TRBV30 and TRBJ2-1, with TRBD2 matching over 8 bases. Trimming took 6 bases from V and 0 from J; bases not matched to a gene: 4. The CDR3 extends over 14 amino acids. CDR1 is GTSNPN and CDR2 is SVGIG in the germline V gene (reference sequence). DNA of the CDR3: TGTGCCTGCTTAGCGGGGAGCTCCTACAATGAGCAGTTCTTC. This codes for CACLAGSSYNEQFF.

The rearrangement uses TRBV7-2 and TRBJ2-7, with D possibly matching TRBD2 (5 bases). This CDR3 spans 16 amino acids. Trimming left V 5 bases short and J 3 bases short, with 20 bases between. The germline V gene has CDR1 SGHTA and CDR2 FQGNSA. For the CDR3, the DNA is TGTGCCAGCAGCCCTGTTCCAGCCGGGATCTTCTACGAGCAGTACTTC. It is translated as CASSPVPAGIFYEQYF.

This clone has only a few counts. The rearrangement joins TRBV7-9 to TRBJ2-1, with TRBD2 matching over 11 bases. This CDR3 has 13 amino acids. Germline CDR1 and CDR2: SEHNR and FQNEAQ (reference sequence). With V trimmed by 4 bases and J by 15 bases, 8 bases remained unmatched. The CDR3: CASSSPGLAALFF. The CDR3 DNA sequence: TGTGCCAGCAGCTCGCCGGGACTAGCGGCCTTGTTCTTC.

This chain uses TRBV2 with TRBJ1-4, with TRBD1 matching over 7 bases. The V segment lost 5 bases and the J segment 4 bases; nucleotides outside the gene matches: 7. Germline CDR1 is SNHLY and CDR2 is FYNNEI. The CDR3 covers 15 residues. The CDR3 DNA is TGTGCCAGCAGTCTAAGACAGGGCAGTAATGAAAAACTGTTTTTT. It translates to CASSLRQGSNEKLFF.

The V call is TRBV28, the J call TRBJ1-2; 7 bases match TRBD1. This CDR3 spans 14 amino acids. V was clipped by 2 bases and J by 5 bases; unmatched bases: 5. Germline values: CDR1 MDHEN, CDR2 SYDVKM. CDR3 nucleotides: TGTGCCAGCAGTTTACCTGGGACAGTTTATGGCTACACCTTC. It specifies CASSLPGTVYGYTF.

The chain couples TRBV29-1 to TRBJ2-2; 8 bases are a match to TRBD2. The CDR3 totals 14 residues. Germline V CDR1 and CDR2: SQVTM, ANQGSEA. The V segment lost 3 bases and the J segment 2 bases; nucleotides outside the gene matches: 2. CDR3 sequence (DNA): TGCAGCGTTGATAGCGGGGCTAACACCGGGGAGCTGTTTTTT. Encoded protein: CSVDSGANTGELFF.

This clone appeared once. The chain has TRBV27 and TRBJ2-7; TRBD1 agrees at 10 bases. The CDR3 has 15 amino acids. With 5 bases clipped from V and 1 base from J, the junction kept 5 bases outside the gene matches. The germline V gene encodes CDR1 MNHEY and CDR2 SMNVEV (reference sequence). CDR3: CASSIGQGGSYEQYF. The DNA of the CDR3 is TGTGCCAGCAGTATCGGACAGGGGGGGTCCTACGAGCAGTACTTC.

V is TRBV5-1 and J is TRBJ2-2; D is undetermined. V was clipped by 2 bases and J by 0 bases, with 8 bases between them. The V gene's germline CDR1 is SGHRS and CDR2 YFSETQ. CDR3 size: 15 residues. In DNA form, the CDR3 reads TGCGCCAGCAGCTTTGGTCCGGCGAACACCGGGGAGCTGTTTTTT. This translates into CASSFGPANTGELFF.

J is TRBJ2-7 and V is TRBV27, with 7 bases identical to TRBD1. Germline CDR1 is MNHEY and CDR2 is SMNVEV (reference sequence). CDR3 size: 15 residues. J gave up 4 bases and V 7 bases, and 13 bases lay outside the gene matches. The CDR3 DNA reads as TGTGCCAGCACCCCGCTTGGGGACAGATTTTACGAGCAGTACTTC. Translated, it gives CASTPLGDRFYEQYF.

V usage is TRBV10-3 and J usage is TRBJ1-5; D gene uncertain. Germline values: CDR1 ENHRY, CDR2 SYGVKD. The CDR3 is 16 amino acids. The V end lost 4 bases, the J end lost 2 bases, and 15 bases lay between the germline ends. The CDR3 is CAISGRERSGNQPQHF. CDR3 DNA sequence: TGTGCCATCAGTGGGAGAGAACGTTCTGGCAATCAGCCCCAGCATTTT.

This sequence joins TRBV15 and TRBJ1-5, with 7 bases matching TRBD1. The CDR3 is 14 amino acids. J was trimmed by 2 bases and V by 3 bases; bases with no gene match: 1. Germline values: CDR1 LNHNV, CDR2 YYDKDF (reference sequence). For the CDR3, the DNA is TGTGCCACCAGCAGCGACAGGGGCAATCAGCCCCAGCATTTT. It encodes CATSSDRGNQPQHF.

CDR3 in DNA: TGTGCCAGCAGCGGGACGACAGGGTCGAACACCGGGGAGCTGTTTTTT. Amino acid sequence: CASSGTTGSNTGELFF. J is TRBJ2-2 and V is TRBV9, with TRBD1 matching over 7 bases. CDR1 and CDR2 (germline): SGDLS, YYNGEE. J lost 0 bases, V lost 3 bases, and 5 bases had no gene match. The CDR3 totals 16 residues.

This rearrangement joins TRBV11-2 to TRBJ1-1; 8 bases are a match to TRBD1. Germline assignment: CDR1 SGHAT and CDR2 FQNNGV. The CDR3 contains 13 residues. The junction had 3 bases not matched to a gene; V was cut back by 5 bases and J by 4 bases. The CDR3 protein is CASSRTGGTEAFF. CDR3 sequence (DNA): TGTGCCAGCAGCCGAACAGGGGGCACTGAAGCTTTCTTT.

CDR3 coding DNA: TGTGCCAGCAGTCAGGGACTAGCGGGAGGACGCGAGCAGTACTTC. Residues: CASSQGLAGGREQYF. The chain combines TRBV6-5 with TRBJ2-7; 15 positions agree with TRBD2. V was clipped by 5 bases and J by 6 bases; unmatched bases: 5. The CDR3 is 15 residues long. Germline lookup yields CDR1 MNHEY and CDR2 SVGAGI.

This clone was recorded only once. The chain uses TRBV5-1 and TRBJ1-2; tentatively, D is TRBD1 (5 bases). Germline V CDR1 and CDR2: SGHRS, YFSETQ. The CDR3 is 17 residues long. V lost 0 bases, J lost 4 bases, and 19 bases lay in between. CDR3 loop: CASSLDTSDRGGYGYTF. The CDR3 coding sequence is TGCGCCAGCAGCTTGGACACATCGGACCGCGGGGGCTATGGCTACACCTTC. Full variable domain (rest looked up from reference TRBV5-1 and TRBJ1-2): KAGVTQTPRYLIKTRGQQVTLSCSPISGHRSVSWYQQTPGQGLQFLFEYFSETQRNKGNFPGRFSGRQFSNSRSEMNVSTLELGDSALYLCASSLDTSDRGGYGYTFGSGTRLTVV.

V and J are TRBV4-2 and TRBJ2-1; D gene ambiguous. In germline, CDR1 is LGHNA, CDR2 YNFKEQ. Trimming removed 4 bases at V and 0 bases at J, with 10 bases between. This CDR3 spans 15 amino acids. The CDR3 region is CASSPTHSSYNEQFF. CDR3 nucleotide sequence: TGTGCCAGCAGCCCGACTCATTCCTCCTACAATGAGCAGTTCTTC.

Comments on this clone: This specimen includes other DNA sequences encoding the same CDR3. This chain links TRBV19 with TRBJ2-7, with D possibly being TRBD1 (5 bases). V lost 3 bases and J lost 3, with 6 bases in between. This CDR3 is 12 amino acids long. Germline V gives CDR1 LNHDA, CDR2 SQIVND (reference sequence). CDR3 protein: CASSIDSYEQYF. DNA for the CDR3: TGTGCCAGTAGTATCGACAGCTACGAGCAGTACTTC.

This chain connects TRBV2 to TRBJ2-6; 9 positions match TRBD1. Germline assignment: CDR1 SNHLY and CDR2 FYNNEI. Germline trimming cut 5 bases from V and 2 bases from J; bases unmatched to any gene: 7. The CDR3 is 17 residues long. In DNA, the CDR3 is TGTGCCAGCAGTCCCGACAGGGGGTGGACTGGGGCCAACGTCCTGACTTTC. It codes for CASSPDRGWTGANVLTF.

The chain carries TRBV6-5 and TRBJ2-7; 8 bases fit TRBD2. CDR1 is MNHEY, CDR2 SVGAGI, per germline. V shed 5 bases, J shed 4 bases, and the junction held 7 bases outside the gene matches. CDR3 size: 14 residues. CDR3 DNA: TGTGCCAGCAGTCGCCAGCCGGGGGGGTACGAGCAGTACTTC. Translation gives CASSRQPGGYEQYF.

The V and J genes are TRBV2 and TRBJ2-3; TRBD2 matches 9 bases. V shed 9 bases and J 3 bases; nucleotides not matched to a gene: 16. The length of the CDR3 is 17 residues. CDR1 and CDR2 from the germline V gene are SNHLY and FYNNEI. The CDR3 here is CARTGTSSGGSTDTQYF. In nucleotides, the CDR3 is TGTGCCAGAACCGGGACTAGCTCAGGTGGATCGACAGATACGCAGTATTTT.

The CDR3 loop is CASSLTGTNTEAFF. DNA of the CDR3: TGTGCCAGCAGCCTAACCGGGACAAACACTGAAGCTTTCTTT. The V call is TRBV7-9, the J call TRBJ1-1, with D maybe TRBD1 (6 bases). V was pared by 5 bases and J by 2 bases, with 12 bases between. CDR3 length: 14 residues. Germline-derived CDR1 and CDR2 are SEHNR and FQNEAQ (reference sequence). Combining the CDR3 with reference TRBV7-9 and TRBJ1-1 gives the whole variable domain DTGVSQNPRHKITKRGQNVTFRCDPISEHNRLYWYRQTLGQGPEFLTYFQNEAQLEKSRLLSDRFSAERPKGSFSTLEIQRTEQGDSAMYLCASSLTGTNTEAFFGQGTRLTVV.

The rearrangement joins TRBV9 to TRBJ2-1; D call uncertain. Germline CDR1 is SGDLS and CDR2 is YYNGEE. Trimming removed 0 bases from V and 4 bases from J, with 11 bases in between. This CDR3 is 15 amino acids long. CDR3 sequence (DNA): TGTGCCAGCAGCGTAGGTGCCTCCGGGTACAATGAGCAGTTCTTC. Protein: CASSVGASGYNEQFF.

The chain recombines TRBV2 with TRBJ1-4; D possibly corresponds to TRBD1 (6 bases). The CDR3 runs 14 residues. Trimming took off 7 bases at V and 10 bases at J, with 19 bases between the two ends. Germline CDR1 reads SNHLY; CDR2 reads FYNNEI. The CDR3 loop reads CASTSLGGSGKLFF. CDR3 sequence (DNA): TGTGCCAGCACCAGTTTAGGGGGATCAGGAAAACTGTTTTTT.